The T cell receptor beta chain under discussion was sequenced for a study of T cells in localized non-small cell lung cancer. V lost 8 bases and J lost 6; bases outside the gene matches: 1. The CDR3 is 11 residues long. In germline, CDR1 is MNHNS, CDR2 SASEGT. Method: immunoSEQ multiplex PCR; TCRdb's copy keeps in-frame clones and lacks some. Of about 72,000 clones in the sample, about 83% were seen once. Sequenced material: peripheral blood, taken before any cancer treatment. This receptor was taken from a female donor aged 60 or older with stage I lung adenocarcinoma. The chain links TRBV6-1 to TRBJ2-1; 7 positions agree with TRBD1. In DNA, the CDR3 is TGTGCCAGCGGGACAGTCAATGAGCAGTTCTTC. Encoded protein: CASGTVNEQFF.